The 30 T cell receptor beta chains in this list originate from one sample, sequenced in a study of blood T cell repertoires in COVID-19. Measured with immunoSEQ multiplex PCR; TCRdb has only the in-frame clones, and not every one. The sample consists of approximately 110,000 clones, 81% of them appearing once. The material sequenced was peripheral blood. The receptor set was obtained from a man aged 80 or over with acute or convalescent COVID-19.

This clone was detected a few times. CDR3 residues: CASSSGTGDEAFF. The CDR3 nucleotides are TGTGCCAGCAGCTCCGGGACAGGGGATGAAGCTTTCTTT. The J gene is TRBJ1-1, the V gene TRBV9; 10 bases are a match to TRBD1. Germline loops: CDR1 SGDLS, CDR2 YYNGEE. J was trimmed by 7 bases and V by 4 bases; bases with no gene match: 4. The CDR3 extends over 13 amino acids. Filled out from reference TRBV9 and TRBJ1-1, the complete variable domain reads DSGVTQTPKHLITATGQRVTLRCSPRSGDLSVYWYQQSLDQGLQFLIQYYNGEERAKGNILERFSAQQFPDLHSELNLSSLELGDSALYFCASSSGTGDEAFFGQGTRLTVV.

The sample holds one count of this clone. V and J are TRBV6-5 and TRBJ2-1; 7 bases are shared with TRBD2. The CDR3 runs to 16 residues. Germline CDR1 reads MNHEY; CDR2 reads SVGAGI. J lost 8 bases, V lost 1 base, and 11 bases had no gene match. CDR3 in amino acids: CASSYLGGGSIYEQFF. CDR3 DNA sequence: TGTGCCAGCAGTTACTTAGGCGGCGGGAGTATCTATGAGCAGTTCTTC.

The rearrangement links TRBV28 to TRBJ1-4, with 8 bases identical to TRBD1. Germline CDR1 and CDR2: MDHEN and SYDVKM. V lost 4 bases and J lost 9; bases outside the gene matches: 10. This CDR3 has 15 amino acids. CDR3 nucleotides: TGTGCCAGCAGTTCTTGGGCAGGGGGCGATAAAAAACTGTTTTTT. It translates to CASSSWAGGDKKLFF.

This chain links TRBV5-1 with TRBJ1-2; D not certain. The CDR3 is made up of 14 amino acids. V lost 4 bases and J 2 bases, leaving 12 bases between the germline ends. Germline V gene lookup returns CDR1 SGHRS and CDR2 YFSETQ. The CDR3 sequence is CASSNGEPNYGYTF. CDR3 nucleotide sequence: TGCGCCAGCAGCAACGGTGAACCGAACTATGGCTACACCTTC.

This chain joins TRBV5-1 and TRBJ2-1; maybe TRBD1 (6 bases). This CDR3 region has 15 residues. The germline CDR1 and CDR2 sequences are SGHRS and YFSETQ. The V gene lost 0 bases and the J gene lost 8 bases, with 15 bases spanning the gap. CDR3 sequence (DNA): TGCGCCAGCAGCTTGGGAATACAGGGTCCGGATGAGCAGTTCTTC. Amino acid sequence: CASSLGIQGPDEQFF.

V is TRBV27 and J is TRBJ1-5, with TRBD1 matching 7 bases. The CDR3 length is 15 residues. V was pared by 5 bases and J by 3 bases, with 7 bases of the junction left unmatched. Per germline, CDR1 MNHEY and CDR2 SMNVEV (reference sequence). CDR3 amino acids: CASSNNRGNNQPQHF. CDR3 in DNA: TGTGCCAGCAGTAACAACAGGGGAAACAATCAGCCCCAGCATTTT.

The chain is built from TRBV3-1 (or the pseudogene TRBV3-2) and TRBJ1-5, with D possibly being TRBD1 (6 bases). Trimming removed 4 bases from V and 5 bases from J, with 9 bases in between. Germline loops: CDR1 LGHDT, CDR2 YNNKEL (reference sequence). This CDR3 has 13 amino acids. CDR3 sequence: CASSLTGDQPQHF. DNA for the CDR3: TGTGCCAGCAGCCTGACAGGTGATCAGCCCCAGCATTTT.

The chain uses TRBV28 and TRBJ2-7; D gene uncertain. Deletions cut 2 bases from V and 0 bases from J, with 17 bases between. Germline-derived CDR1 and CDR2 are MDHEN and SYDVKM. The CDR3 extends over 17 amino acids. The CDR3 DNA follows: TGTGCCAGCAGTTTAGCCCTCTCGCGGCCTAGCTCCTACGAGCAGTACTTC. It codes for CASSLALSRPSSYEQYF.

This clone was detected a few times. V is TRBV18 and J is TRBJ1-1, with D possibly TRBD1 on 6 matching bases. The V and J ends lost 2 bases and 3 bases respectively, with 7 bases between them. Germline CDR1 reads KGHSH; CDR2 reads LQKENI. The CDR3 contains 13 residues. CDR3 region: CASSPGQYTEAFF. CDR3 in DNA: TGTGCCAGCTCACCAGGACAGTACACTGAAGCTTTCTTT.

This clone was counted a single time. V usage is TRBV5-1 and J usage is TRBJ2-2; 13 nucleotides match TRBD2. CDR1 SGHRS and CDR2 YFSETQ come from the germline V gene. V lost 4 bases and J lost 11; bases outside the gene matches: 5. The CDR3 length is 14 residues. CDR3 loop: CASSPGTSGIELFF. The CDR3 DNA is TGCGCCAGCAGCCCCGGGACTAGCGGGATCGAGCTGTTTTTT.

This clone showed up just a few times. The chain combines TRBV7-9 with TRBJ1-3; 7 nucleotides line up with TRBD1. This CDR3 region has 16 residues. V was pared by 3 bases and J by 4 bases, with 9 bases of the junction left unmatched. Germline CDR1 SEHNR, CDR2 FQNEAQ (reference sequence). For the CDR3, the DNA is TGTGCCAGCAGCTTGAGACAGGGCCTTTCGGGAAACACCATATATTTT. Protein product: CASSLRQGLSGNTIYF.

In its sample, this clone was seen a few times. This chain connects TRBV29-1 to TRBJ1-2; D perhaps matches TRBD1 (5 bases). Trimming stripped 6 bases from V and 5 bases from J, with 19 bases between. This CDR3 is built from 14 residues. Germline loops: CDR1 SQVTM, CDR2 ANQGSEA. The CDR3 DNA reads as TGCAGCGTCGCGGACAATATAGGGCAATATGGCTACACCTTC. Its protein product is CSVADNIGQYGYTF.

The J gene is TRBJ1-1, the V gene TRBV27; D remains ambiguous. Germline V lookup: CDR1 MNHEY, CDR2 SMNVEV (reference sequence). The CDR3 loop spans 16 amino acids. V lost 2 bases to trimming and J lost 0 bases, with 13 bases between them. In DNA form, the CDR3 reads TGTGCCAGCAGTTTAGCTCCTGGCGGTATGAACACTGAAGCTTTCTTT. It translates to CASSLAPGGMNTEAFF.

This clone was counted many times. One end of the junction is discordant with germline, which a read error may explain. The chain joins TRBV18 to TRBJ2-2; TRBD2 might be the D (5 bases). In germline, CDR1 is KGHSH, CDR2 LQKENI. The CDR3 is 17 amino acids. CDR3 DNA: TGTGCCAGCTCACCACCGGTCGCTAGCTCGAAAACCGGGGAGCTGTTTTTT. Amino acids: CASSPPVASSKTGELFF.

The V gene is TRBV2, the J gene TRBJ2-2, with D uncertain. The V gene's germline CDR1 is SNHLY and CDR2 FYNNEI. With 6 bases removed from V and 2 bases from J, the gap between germline ends came to 10 bases. This CDR3 region has 14 residues. The CDR3 DNA reads TGTGCCAGCAGGGGTACAGCTAACACCGGGGAGCTGTTTTTT. Its protein is CASRGTANTGELFF.

The chain couples TRBV15 to TRBJ2-5; D is possibly TRBD2 (7 bases). The V and J ends lost 1 base and 4 bases respectively, with 16 bases between them. The CDR3 totals 16 residues. From germline, CDR1 is LNHNV and CDR2 YYDKDF (reference sequence). Written as DNA, the CDR3 is TGTGCCACCAGCAGAGGCGGGGACGGGGGGCTAGAGACCCAGTACTTC. Protein: CATSRGGDGGLETQYF.

This clone was recorded a few times. The CDR3 DNA is TGTGCCACCAGTGATTATAGCGGGATCAACACCGGGGAGCTGTTTTTT. It translates to CATSDYSGINTGELFF. The V and J genes are TRBV24-1 and TRBJ2-2; 8 bases are shared with TRBD2. V lost 2 bases to trimming and J lost 2 bases; unmatched junction nucleotides: 3. The CDR3 has 16 residues. Germline CDR1 and CDR2: KGHDR and SFDVKD.

V and J are TRBV6-5 and TRBJ1-1; no firm D call. V shed 4 bases and J shed 1 base, with 13 bases lying between them. CDR1 and CDR2 from the germline V gene are MNHEY and SVGAGI. The CDR3 runs 15 residues. The CDR3 coding sequence is TGTGCCAGCAGTTCCCCGGGTCTACGGAACACTGAAGCTTTCTTT. It yields the protein CASSSPGLRNTEAFF.

This chain uses TRBV11-1 with TRBJ1-1; D remains unclear. The CDR3 covers 11 residues. Trimming shortened V by 6 bases and J by 2 bases, and 4 bases separated the two germline ends. The germline V gene has CDR1 SGHAT and CDR2 FQDESV (reference sequence). CDR3 loop: CASRSNTEAFF. CDR3 in DNA: TGTGCCAGCAGGTCAAACACTGAAGCTTTCTTT.

The rearrangement uses TRBV27 and TRBJ2-1, with 13 nucleotides matching TRBD2. The CDR3 contains 15 residues. Germline V CDR1 and CDR2: MNHEY, SMNVEV (reference sequence). The ends lost 5 bases at V and 9 bases at J; junction bases unmatched: 7. CDR3 DNA sequence: TGTGCCAGCAGTGCCCGGACTAGCGGGAGCCGTGAGCAGTTCTTC. Translated: CASSARTSGSREQFF.

This chain connects TRBV7-9 to TRBJ2-7; D is unresolved. The V gene lost 6 bases and the J gene lost 1 base, with 13 bases spanning the gap. This CDR3 contains 14 residues. Germline CDR1 and CDR2: SEHNR and FQNEAQ (reference sequence). This CDR3 reads CASSLSSISYEQYF. In nucleotides, the CDR3 is TGTGCCAGCAGTCTCTCGTCTATTTCCTACGAGCAGTACTTC.

This clone was counted a few times. This chain connects TRBV6-2 or TRBV6-3 to TRBJ2-3; 11 bases align to TRBD2. CDR3 length: 19 residues. V lost 0 bases to trimming and J lost 2 bases; unmatched junction nucleotides: 10. The germline V gene encodes CDR1 MNHEY and CDR2 SVGEGT. CDR3 DNA sequence: TGTGCCAGCAGTTACTCGCTAAATCCGGGACTAGCGGACACAGATACGCAGTATTTT. Its protein is CASSYSLNPGLADTDTQYF.

This clone has just one count. This rearrangement joins TRBV5-1 to TRBJ1-4, with 7 positions matching TRBD1. The V gene's germline CDR1 is SGHRS and CDR2 YFSETQ. V lost 0 bases, J lost 8 bases, and 7 bases stayed unmatched. The CDR3 contains 15 residues. DNA for the CDR3: TGCGCCAGCAGCTTGGTGGAGGGGGCAAACGAAAAACTGTTTTTT. Translating it yields CASSLVEGANEKLFF.

This clone was seen only a few times. J is TRBJ2-7 and V is TRBV28; the match to TRBD2 covers 13 bases. The CDR3 loop spans 14 amino acids. CDR1 is MDHEN and CDR2 is SYDVKM in the germline V gene. V dropped 8 bases and J dropped 6; count of bases not matched to a gene: 7. CDR3 nucleotide sequence: TGTGCCAGCGGTCGACTAGCGGGAGGCGGCGAGCAGTACTTC. Translated, it gives CASGRLAGGGEQYF.

The CDR3 loop reads CASSFGTGSSMNTEAFF. As DNA, the CDR3 is TGCGCCAGCAGCTTCGGGACAGGGAGTAGCATGAACACTGAAGCTTTCTTT. The V call is TRBV5-1, the J call TRBJ1-1, with 9 bases lining up with TRBD1. The CDR3 runs 17 residues. J gave up 0 bases and V 2 bases, and 8 bases lay outside the gene matches. Germline lookup yields CDR1 SGHRS and CDR2 YFSETQ.

The chain has TRBV30 and TRBJ2-2; 8 nucleotides align to TRBD2. There are 16 residues in the CDR3. Germline V lookup: CDR1 GTSNPN, CDR2 SVGIG (reference sequence). V was pared by 1 base and J by 0 bases, with 4 bases of the junction left unmatched. The chain's CDR3 is CAWSAQLAANTGELFF. As DNA, the CDR3 is TGTGCCTGGAGTGCCCAACTAGCGGCGAACACCGGGGAGCTGTTTTTT.

This clone appeared a few times. The rearrangement uses TRBV27 and TRBJ2-1; 7 bases fit TRBD1. Germline V gene lookup returns CDR1 MNHEY and CDR2 SMNVEV (reference sequence). V shed 4 bases and J 6 bases; nucleotides not matched to a gene: 9. There are 15 residues in the CDR3. CDR3 coding DNA: TGTGCCAGCAGTTACCTCAGGGGGTACGTCAATGAGCAGTTCTTC. Protein sequence: CASSYLRGYVNEQFF.

The chain couples TRBV2 to TRBJ1-5, with 7 nucleotides matching TRBD1. This CDR3 contains 15 residues. Looked up from germline, CDR1 is SNHLY and CDR2 is FYNNEI. Losses at the gene ends were 6 bases for V and 1 base for J; bases not matched to a gene: 6. The CDR3 DNA reads as TGTGCCAGCAGACTGGACAGGCACAGCAATCAGCCCCAGCATTTT. Encoded protein: CASRLDRHSNQPQHF.

The V and J genes are TRBV29-1 and TRBJ1-2; 8 bases match TRBD1. Per germline, CDR1 SQVTM and CDR2 ANQGSEA. This CDR3 region has 13 residues. J gave up 2 bases and V 7 bases, and 6 bases lay outside the gene matches. The CDR3 sequence is CSARTGPNYGYTF. The CDR3 coding sequence is TGCAGCGCGAGGACAGGGCCCAACTATGGCTACACCTTC.

The rearrangement joins TRBV5-1 to TRBJ2-1; D not certain. CDR1 is SGHRS and CDR2 is YFSETQ in the germline V gene. CDR3 length equals 15 residues. The ends were cut back, 0 bases at V and 7 bases at J, with 14 bases in the middle. CDR3 DNA sequence: TGCGCCAGCAGCTTGGCCCGGCAGGCACCGAATGAGCAGTTCTTC. Translating gives CASSLARQAPNEQFF.